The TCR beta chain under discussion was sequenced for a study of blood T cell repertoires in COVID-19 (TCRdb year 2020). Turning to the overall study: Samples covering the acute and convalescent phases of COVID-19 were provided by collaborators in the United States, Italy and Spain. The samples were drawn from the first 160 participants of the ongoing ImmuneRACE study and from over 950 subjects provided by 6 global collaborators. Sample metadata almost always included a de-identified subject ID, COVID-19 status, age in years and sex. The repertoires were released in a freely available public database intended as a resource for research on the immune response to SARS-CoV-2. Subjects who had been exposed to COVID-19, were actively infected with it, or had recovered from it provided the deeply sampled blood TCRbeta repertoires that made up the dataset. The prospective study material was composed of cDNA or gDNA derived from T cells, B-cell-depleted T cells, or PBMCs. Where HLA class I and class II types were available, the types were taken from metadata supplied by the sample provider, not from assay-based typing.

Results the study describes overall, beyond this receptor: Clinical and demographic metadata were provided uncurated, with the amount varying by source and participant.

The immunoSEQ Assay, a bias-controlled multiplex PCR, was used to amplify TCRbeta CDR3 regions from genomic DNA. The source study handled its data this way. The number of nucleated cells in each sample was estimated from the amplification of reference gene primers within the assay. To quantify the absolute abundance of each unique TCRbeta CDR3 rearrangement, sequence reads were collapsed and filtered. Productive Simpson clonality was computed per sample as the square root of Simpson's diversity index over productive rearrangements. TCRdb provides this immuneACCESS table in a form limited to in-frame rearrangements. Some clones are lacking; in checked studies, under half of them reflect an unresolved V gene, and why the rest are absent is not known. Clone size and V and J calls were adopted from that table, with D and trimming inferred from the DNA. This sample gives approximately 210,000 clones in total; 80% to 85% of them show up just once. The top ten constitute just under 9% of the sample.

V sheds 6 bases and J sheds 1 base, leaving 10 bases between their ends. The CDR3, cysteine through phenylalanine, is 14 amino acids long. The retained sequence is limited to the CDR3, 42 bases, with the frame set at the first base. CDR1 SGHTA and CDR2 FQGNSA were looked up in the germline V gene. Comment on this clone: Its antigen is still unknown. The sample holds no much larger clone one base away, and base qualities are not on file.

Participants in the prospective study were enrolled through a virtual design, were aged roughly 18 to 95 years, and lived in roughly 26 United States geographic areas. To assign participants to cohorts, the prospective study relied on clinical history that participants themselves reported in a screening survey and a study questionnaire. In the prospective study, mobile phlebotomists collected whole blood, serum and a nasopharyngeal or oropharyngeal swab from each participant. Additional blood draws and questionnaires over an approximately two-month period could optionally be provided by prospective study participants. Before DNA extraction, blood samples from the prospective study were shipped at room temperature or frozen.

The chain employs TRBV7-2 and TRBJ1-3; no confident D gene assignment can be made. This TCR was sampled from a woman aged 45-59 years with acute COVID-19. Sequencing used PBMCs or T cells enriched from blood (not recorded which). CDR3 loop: CASRPGGSGNTIYF. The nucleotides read TGTGCCAGCAGACCGGGAGGGTCTGGAAACACCATATATTTT. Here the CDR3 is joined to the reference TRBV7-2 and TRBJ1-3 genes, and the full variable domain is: GAGVSQSPSNKVTEKGKDVELRCDPISGHTALYWYRQSLGQGLEFLIYFQGNSAPDKSGLPSDRFSAERTGGSVSTLTIQRTQQEDSAVYLCASRPGGSGNTIYFGEGSWLTVV.